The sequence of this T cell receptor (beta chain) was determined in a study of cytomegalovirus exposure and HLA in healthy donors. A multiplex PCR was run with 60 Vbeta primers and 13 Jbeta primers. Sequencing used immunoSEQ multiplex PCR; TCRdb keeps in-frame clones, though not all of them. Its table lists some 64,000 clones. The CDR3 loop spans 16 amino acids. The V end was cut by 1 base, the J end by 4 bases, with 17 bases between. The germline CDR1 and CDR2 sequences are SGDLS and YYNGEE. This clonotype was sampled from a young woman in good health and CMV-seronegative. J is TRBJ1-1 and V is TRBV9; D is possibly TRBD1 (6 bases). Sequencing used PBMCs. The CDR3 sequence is CASSVSLAQGVTEAFF. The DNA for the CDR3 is TGTGCCAGCAGCGTATCCCTCGCACAGGGTGTCACTGAAGCTTTCTTT.